The source of this TCR beta chain is a study of T cell clonotyping in hematopoietic cell transplantation. Study-wide results and limits: At the given depth, recipient repertoires were over 97% de novo clonotypes.

TCRdb keeps only in-frame clones here, not all; method: immunoSEQ multiplex PCR. This table holds 10,000 to 11,000 clones, about 51% found once. The length of the CDR3 is 15 residues. The junction had 9 bases not matched to a gene; V was cut back by 5 bases and J by 5 bases. Looked up from germline, CDR1 is SGHAT and CDR2 is FQNNGV. About this clone itself: What it recognizes is unknown.

The source is a female patient aged 50-65 years who had an allogeneic stem cell transplant from an unrelated donor, so the T cells may come from the graft donor. Some clones in this sample may be carry-over from other donors' samples. The sample in question was peripheral blood mononuclear cells, obtained 100 days after allogeneic stem cell transplant. The chain is built from TRBV11-2 and TRBJ2-5; 9 positions agree with TRBD1. Here the CDR3 reads CASSVRQGGWETQYF. The DNA of the CDR3 is TGTGCCAGCAGCGTACGACAGGGGGGTTGGGAGACCCAGTACTTC.